What follows are 32 T cell receptor beta chains derived from one specimen sequenced in a study of human T cells and chemical hapten exposure. TCRdb re-called the RACE reads through MiXCR, storing one row per CDR3 protein. The data contain approximately 90,000 distinct CDR3 sequences, roughly 27% of them singletons. Time point meaning: patch test 3, about 24 weeks after DPC sensitization. Treatment given: therapeutic diphenylcyclopropenone sensitization with weekly scalp DPC. The sample consisted of whole blood, taken in connection with sensitization to the hapten diphenylcyclopropenone (DPC). These TCRs come from a man in his forties with alopecia areata. Some clones in this sample may be carry-over from other donors' samples.

The gene calls are TRBV5-1 and TRBJ1-1; 8 positions agree with TRBD1. CDR1 is SGHRS, CDR2 YFSETQ, per germline. With 0 bases clipped from V and 5 bases from J, the junction kept 9 bases outside the gene matches. The CDR3 loop spans 16 amino acids. As DNA, the CDR3 is TGCGCCAGCAGCTTGGGTCCCTCAGGGGGCGAGACTGAAGCTTTCTTT. It is translated as CASSLGPSGGETEAFF.

This clonotype occurred many times. The chain has TRBV7-2 and TRBJ2-5, with no clear D. The CDR3 is made up of 13 amino acids. Trimming left V 6 bases short and J 1 base short, with 9 bases between. Germline lookup yields CDR1 SGHTA and CDR2 FQGNSA. The CDR3 sequence: CASSLTPQETQYF. The DNA for the CDR3 is TGTGCCAGCAGTCTTACACCCCAAGAGACCCAGTACTTC.

The sample holds many counts of this clonotype. This chain links TRBV20-1 with TRBJ2-1; a weak D match, TRBD2 (6 bases). Per the germline V gene, CDR1 is DFQATT and CDR2 is SNEGSKA (reference sequence). V was shortened by 5 bases and J by 6 bases, with 20 bases between the two germline ends. This CDR3 region has 15 residues. The CDR3 coding sequence is TGCAGTGCTCCCCACTTAGCGGAGATTAGCAATGAGCAGTTCTTC. It is translated as CSAPHLAEISNEQFF.

The V and J genes are TRBV6-5 and TRBJ2-2; no clear D. The V end was cut by 0 bases, the J end by 2 bases, with 13 bases between. The CDR3 extends over 17 amino acids. Germline CDR1 is MNHEY and CDR2 is SVGAGI. The DNA for the CDR3 is TGTGCCAGCAGTTACTCGATCGGGCTTCCTAACACCGGGGAGCTGTTTTTT. Encoded protein: CASSYSIGLPNTGELFF.

This clonotype appeared many times. This chain joins TRBV12-3 or TRBV12-4 and TRBJ2-1; the D is unclear. The CDR3 is made up of 11 amino acids. V was clipped by 5 bases and J by 14 bases, with 13 bases between them. The CDR3 DNA follows: TGTGCCAGCAGTCTTACGAAGGACGAGTTCTTC. Translating gives CASSLTKDEFF.

This clonotype was counted a few times. The gene calls are TRBV7-2 and TRBJ2-1, with TRBD2 matching over 7 bases. The CDR3 extends over 13 amino acids. CDR1 is SGHTA and CDR2 is FQGNSA in the germline V gene. J gave up 6 bases and V 5 bases, and 4 bases lay outside the gene matches. CDR3 sequence: CASSPKRGNEQFF. As DNA, the CDR3 is TGTGCCAGCAGCCCTAAGCGGGGCAATGAGCAGTTCTTC.

This clonotype was recorded at least ten times. CDR3 amino acids: CASNPGGFNYGYTF. The CDR3 region has the DNA TGTGCCAGCAACCCCGGAGGGTTTAACTATGGCTACACCTTC. The chain employs TRBV12-3 or TRBV12-4 and TRBJ1-2; D is uncertain. V was shortened by 7 bases and J by 1 base, with 13 bases between the two germline ends. The CDR3 runs to 14 residues.

J is TRBJ2-6 and V is TRBV20-1; D might be TRBD1 (6 bases). Germline V gene lookup returns CDR1 DFQATT and CDR2 SNEGSKA (reference sequence). V was trimmed by 0 bases and J by 2 bases, leaving 17 bases between them. This CDR3 has 18 residues. The CDR3 bases are TGCAGTGCTAGAGATGGTTATGGACAGCGCGCTGGGGCCAACGTCCTGACTTTC. Its protein product is CSARDGYGQRAGANVLTF.

This sequence joins TRBV6-1 and TRBJ2-2, with D perhaps given as TRBD1 or TRBD2 (5 bases each). Germline lookup yields CDR1 MNHNS and CDR2 SASEGT. V was pared by 1 base and J by 12 bases, with 18 bases between. The CDR3 loop spans 15 amino acids. The CDR3 coding sequence is TGTGCCAGCAGTGAAGTAACACTGGGACCGGGGAAGCTGTTTTTT. Translated: CASSEVTLGPGKLFF.

This clonotype was counted between two and nine times. J is TRBJ1-3 and V is TRBV7-6, with D unresolved. V was trimmed by 4 bases and J by 0 bases, leaving 10 bases between them. Per germline, CDR1 SGHVS and CDR2 FNYEAQ. The CDR3 spans 15 residues. DNA for the CDR3: TGTGCCAGCAGCTGGGGATTCGACTCTGGAAACACCATATATTTT. Translation gives CASSWGFDSGNTIYF.

The V gene is TRBV7-2, the J gene TRBJ2-3; 9 bases match TRBD2. The CDR3 extends over 14 amino acids. J was trimmed by 6 bases and V by 1 base; bases with no gene match: 2. Germline V CDR1 and CDR2: SGHTA, FQGNSA. In DNA, the CDR3 is TGTGCCAGCAGCTTAGAGCGGGGGGCGGATACGCAGTATTTT. It codes for CASSLERGADTQYF. Using reference TRBV7-2 and TRBJ2-3 for the parts outside the CDR3, the full variable domain is GAGVSQSPSNKVTEKGKDVELRCDPISGHTALYWYRQSLGQGLEFLIYFQGNSAPDKSGLPSDRFSAERTGGSVSTLTIQRTQQEDSAVYLCASSLERGADTQYFGPGTRLTVL.

This clonotype was found a few times. The V call is TRBV5-1, the J call TRBJ2-5; D is undetermined. Germline CDR1 and CDR2: SGHRS and YFSETQ. The CDR3 runs 13 residues. V was clipped by 4 bases and J by 3 bases, with 10 bases between them. CDR3 in amino acids: CASSRRSEETQYF. CDR3 nucleotide sequence: TGCGCCAGCAGCAGACGGTCTGAAGAGACCCAGTACTTC.

The sample holds a few counts of this clonotype. The chain carries TRBV7-2 and TRBJ1-4, with D perhaps TRBD1 (5 bases). V lost 8 bases and J 8 bases, leaving 15 bases between the germline ends. The CDR3 length is 13 residues. Germline V CDR1 and CDR2: SGHTA, FQGNSA. As DNA, the CDR3 is TGTGCCAGCGCGGCCCAGGGAAGGGAAAAACTGTTTTTT. This codes for CASAAQGREKLFF.

V gene TRBV15 combines with J gene TRBJ2-1; TRBD2 matches at 11 bases. The CDR3 sequence is 15 residues long. Germline V CDR1 and CDR2: LNHNV, YYDKDF (reference sequence). Trimming removed 3 bases from V and 7 bases from J; junction bases left unmatched: 5. In DNA form, the CDR3 reads TGTGCCACCAGCAGGACTAGCGGGATTTGGAATGAGCAGTTCTTC. Translation: CATSRTSGIWNEQFF.

This clonotype was counted a few times. CDR3 DNA: TGTGCCAGCAGTTCACCTCGACTAGCGCGAGAGGACATTCAGTACTTC. Protein: CASSSPRLAREDIQYF. V usage is TRBV6-2 or TRBV6-3 and J usage is TRBJ2-4; 8 positions agree with TRBD2. CDR3 length: 16 residues. Germline CDR1 and CDR2: MNHEY and SVGEGT. With 4 bases clipped from V and 8 bases from J, the junction kept 13 bases outside the gene matches.

The rearrangement joins TRBV6-5 to TRBJ2-3; 12 bases are shared with TRBD2. The CDR3 sequence is 15 residues long. V lost 7 bases and J lost 3; bases outside the gene matches: 5. The germline V gene encodes CDR1 MNHEY and CDR2 SVGAGI. CDR3: CASTKTSGSTDTQYF. The CDR3 DNA reads TGTGCCAGCACCAAGACTAGCGGGAGTACAGATACGCAGTATTTT.

The chain has TRBV5-1 and TRBJ2-2; D is ambiguous. The germline CDR1 and CDR2 sequences are SGHRS and YFSETQ. Trimming took 1 base from V and 1 from J, leaving 8 bases between them. The CDR3 covers 15 residues. CDR3 bases: TGCGCCAGCAGCTTGAATTATTGGAACACCGGGGAGCTGTTTTTT. Its translation: CASSLNYWNTGELFF.

This clonotype was recorded only once. The junction differs from germline at one of its ends, possibly a read error. The chain combines TRBV5-4 with TRBJ2-2; D ambiguous. Per germline, CDR1 SGHNT and CDR2 YYREEE (reference sequence). The CDR3 has 13 amino acids. CDR3 DNA: TGTGCCAGCAGCCCCCTGAACGCCGGGGAGCTGTTTTTT. It translates to CASSPLNAGELFF.

Only a few counts were recorded for this clonotype. The rearrangement uses TRBV29-1 and TRBJ2-5, with 10 bases aligning to TRBD2. The CDR3 has 15 residues. Germline loops: CDR1 SQVTM, CDR2 ANQGSEA. V trimming: 3 bases; J trimming: 5 bases; junction bases outside the gene matches: 9. CDR3 in DNA: TGCAGCGTTGACAGCGGGAGGGCCTGGGGGGAGACCCAGTACTTC. Amino acids: CSVDSGRAWGETQYF.

This clonotype was recorded a few times. This chain joins TRBV29-1 and TRBJ1-1, with 7 bases identical to TRBD1. V lost 5 bases, J lost 7 bases, and 16 bases stayed unmatched. The CDR3 consists of 15 residues. The germline V gene encodes CDR1 SQVTM and CDR2 ANQGSEA. CDR3 coding DNA: TGCAGCGTTTCCCCCCCAATGACAGGGATAAGTGAAGCTTTCTTT. This codes for CSVSPPMTGISEAFF.

Comment on this clonotype: At one end, the junction sequence differs from germline, possibly due to a read error. The rearrangement uses TRBV12-3 or TRBV12-4 and TRBJ2-3; TRBD2 agrees at 12 bases. The CDR3 contains 16 residues. As DNA, the CDR3 is TGTGCCAGCAGTCTAGCGGGAGGGCCGTTGACAGATACGCAGTATTTT. Translation gives CASSLAGGPLTDTQYF.

This chain links TRBV7-2 with TRBJ2-1; 15 bases align to TRBD2. Germline V CDR1 and CDR2: SGHTA, FQGNSA. Trimming took 4 bases from V and 8 from J; bases not matched to a gene: 6. CDR3 size: 16 residues. Here the CDR3 reads CASSSGLAGGWDEQFF. The CDR3 bases are TGTGCCAGCAGCTCGGGACTAGCGGGAGGTTGGGATGAGCAGTTCTTC. Complete variable domain (other parts from reference TRBV7-2 and TRBJ2-1): GAGVSQSPSNKVTEKGKDVELRCDPISGHTALYWYRQSLGQGLEFLIYFQGNSAPDKSGLPSDRFSAERTGGSVSTLTIQRTQQEDSAVYLCASSSGLAGGWDEQFFGPGTRLTVL.

This clonotype was detected a few times. The chain has TRBV12-3 or TRBV12-4 and TRBJ2-3, with 8 bases matching TRBD1. This CDR3 has 15 residues. V shed 3 bases, J shed 5 bases, and the junction held 7 bases outside the gene matches. CDR3 bases: TGTGCCAGCAGTTTCCACAGGGGGGAAGAAGATACGCAGTATTTT. This gives the protein CASSFHRGEEDTQYF.

This clonotype was picked up a small number of times. The rearrangement uses TRBV18 and TRBJ1-1; 8 bases match TRBD1. This CDR3 comprises 17 residues. The V and J ends lost 3 bases and 0 bases, in that order; junction bases with no gene match: 9. Looked up from germline, CDR1 is KGHSH and CDR2 is LQKENI. CDR3 sequence (DNA): TGTGCCAGCTCACCGCTGCCGGGACAGGACTTGAACACTGAAGCTTTCTTT. It translates to CASSPLPGQDLNTEAFF.

The J gene is TRBJ2-7, the V gene TRBV28; D is perhaps TRBD1 (6 bases). The V gene lost 8 bases and the J gene lost 3 bases, with 20 bases spanning the gap. From germline, CDR1 is MDHEN and CDR2 SYDVKM. This CDR3 region has 15 residues. The CDR3 nucleotides are TGTGCCAGCCGCCGACCGAGGACAGACCACTACGAGCAGTACTTC. Its translation is CASRRPRTDHYEQYF.

This clonotype has a handful of counts. This chain connects TRBV7-8 to TRBJ1-5; D uncertain. The CDR3 is 16 residues long. Germline assignment: CDR1 SGHVS and CDR2 FQNEAQ. The germline V and J ends were trimmed by 4 bases and 0 bases, with 13 bases remaining between them. The CDR3 DNA follows: TGTGCCAGCAGCTCTGGAGGGCGGGATAGCAATCAGCCCCAGCATTTT. Amino acids: CASSSGGRDSNQPQHF.

This chain uses TRBV5-1 with TRBJ2-1; 7 bases agree with TRBD2. Germline V gives CDR1 SGHRS, CDR2 YFSETQ. This CDR3 spans 16 amino acids. V was clipped by 2 bases and J by 0 bases; unmatched bases: 5. The CDR3 DNA follows: TGCGCCAGCAGCTTAGCGGGATCGAGCTCCTACAATGAGCAGTTCTTC. It specifies CASSLAGSSSYNEQFF.

This clonotype was counted a few times. V usage is TRBV20-1 and J usage is TRBJ2-7; 7 bases are shared with TRBD2. J gave up 2 bases and V 3 bases, and 7 bases lay outside the gene matches. This CDR3 is built from 14 residues. The germline V gene encodes CDR1 DFQATT and CDR2 SNEGSKA (reference sequence). CDR3 sequence reads: CSARKSAGAYEQYF. In nucleotides, the CDR3 is TGCAGTGCTAGGAAGAGCGCGGGGGCCTACGAGCAGTACTTC.

V usage is TRBV27 and J usage is TRBJ1-5; 9 nucleotides match TRBD1. Germline values: CDR1 MNHEY, CDR2 SMNVEV (reference sequence). The J segment lost 1 base and the V segment lost 5 bases, leaving 3 bases of the junction unmatched. The CDR3 sequence is 15 residues long. The CDR3 DNA follows: TGTGCCAGCAGTCGGACAGGGGTAAGCAATCAGCCCCAGCATTTT. This translates into CASSRTGVSNQPQHF.

This chain uses TRBV6-2 or TRBV6-3 with TRBJ2-5; 11 nucleotides line up with TRBD2. The CDR3 sequence is 14 residues long. With 6 bases clipped from V and 5 bases from J, the junction kept 5 bases outside the gene matches. Germline CDR1 reads MNHEY; CDR2 reads SVGEGT. The CDR3 region has the DNA TGTGCCAGCAGCTCCGGACTAGCGGGCGAGACCCAGTACTTC. This gives the protein CASSSGLAGETQYF.

The rearrangement links TRBV13 to TRBJ2-3; TRBD2 aligns across 7 bases. V shed 4 bases, J shed 0 bases, and the junction held 4 bases outside the gene matches. This CDR3 spans 15 amino acids. CDR1 is PRHDT, CDR2 FYEKMQ, per germline (reference sequence). CDR3 sequence: CASSSYSGSTDTQYF. Here the CDR3 DNA reads TGTGCCAGCAGCTCGTATAGCGGGAGCACAGATACGCAGTATTTT.

This clonotype has a handful of counts. The V and J genes are TRBV9 and TRBJ2-7; 9 bases fit TRBD2. Germline-derived CDR1 and CDR2 are SGDLS and YYNGEE. The trim removed 4 bases at V and 2 bases at J, leaving 4 bases unmatched. The CDR3 runs to 14 residues. CDR3 nucleotide sequence: TGTGCCAGCAGCCCCGGGACTAGCCCCTACGAGCAGTACTTC. This translates into CASSPGTSPYEQYF.